The next 18 T cell receptor beta chains were all read from a single sample in a study of blood T cell repertoires in COVID-19. Profiled with immunoSEQ multiplex PCR; TCRdb holds only in-frame clones, not every one. The repertoire holds about 190,000 clones, with roughly three quarters as singletons. Sequencing was carried out using peripheral blood. These receptors all come from a man in his fifties or sixties with active or convalescent COVID-19.

This chain joins TRBV2 and TRBJ2-1, with TRBD2 identical over 14 bases. The CDR3 is 16 residues long. V was clipped by 7 bases and J by 7 bases; unmatched bases: 9. The germline CDR1 and CDR2 sequences are SNHLY and FYNNEI. The CDR3 nucleotides read TGTGCCAGCATTTTTGGGACTAGCGGGAGCCGGAATGAGCAGTTCTTC. It is translated as CASIFGTSGSRNEQFF.

The J gene is TRBJ1-6, the V gene TRBV18; D gene uncertain. Germline V CDR1 and CDR2: KGHSH, LQKENI. This CDR3 contains 13 residues. V was shortened by 3 bases and J by 7 bases, with 7 bases between the two germline ends. The CDR3 sequence: CASSPATNSPLHF. CDR3 in DNA: TGTGCCAGCTCACCCGCCACAAATTCACCCCTCCACTTT.

The chain employs TRBV5-1 and TRBJ2-1; 10 nucleotides agree with TRBD2. There are 16 residues in the CDR3. Unmatched junction bases numbered 10, after V lost 3 bases and J lost 7 bases. From germline, CDR1 is SGHRS and CDR2 YFSETQ. CDR3 in DNA: TGCGCCAGCAGCTCGGGCATGAGCGGGAGGGCGAATGAGCAGTTCTTC. Protein sequence: CASSSGMSGRANEQFF.

This clone was picked up one time. J is TRBJ2-1 and V is TRBV7-2, with 14 bases aligning to TRBD2. The CDR3 sequence is 17 residues long. The V segment lost 0 bases and the J segment 10 bases; nucleotides outside the gene matches: 8. Germline CDR1 reads SGHTA; CDR2 reads FQGNSA. The CDR3 DNA follows: TGTGCCAGCAGCTTAGCGGTGGGACTAGCGGGAGCGGGAGAGCAGTTCTTC. Its protein product is CASSLAVGLAGAGEQFF.

This chain joins TRBV14 and TRBJ2-1; 10 positions match TRBD2. Trimming removed 5 bases from V and 15 bases from J; junction bases left unmatched: 19. CDR1 is SGHDN and CDR2 is FVKESK in the germline V gene. The CDR3 covers 16 residues. The CDR3 loop reads CASSDNDLAGEDFTFF. CDR3 coding DNA: TGTGCCAGCAGCGACAACGATCTAGCGGGAGAAGATTTTACGTTCTTC.

This chain's CDR3 is CSVQGGGDRGNYGYTF. CDR3 DNA sequence: TGCAGCGTTCAAGGTGGTGGTGACAGGGGGAACTATGGCTACACCTTC. V and J are TRBV29-1 and TRBJ1-2; 9 nucleotides agree with TRBD1. CDR1 SQVTM and CDR2 ANQGSEA come from the germline V gene. This CDR3 comprises 16 residues. Trimming at V came to 5 bases and at J to 2 bases, leaving 12 bases not matched to a gene.

The chain carries TRBV2 and TRBJ2-3; a possible D gene is TRBD2 (5 bases). The CDR3 has 15 amino acids. Germline CDR1 reads SNHLY; CDR2 reads FYNNEI. Between the trimmed V and J ends, which lost 1 base and 0 bases, there was a span of 8 bases. In nucleotides, the CDR3 is TGTGCCAGCAGTGAAGATTGGACTAGCACAGATACGCAGTATTTT. Protein: CASSEDWTSTDTQYF.

The V and J genes are TRBV5-1 and TRBJ2-5; no definite D call. Germline values: CDR1 SGHRS, CDR2 YFSETQ. The CDR3 is 15 amino acids. Trimming removed 0 bases from V and 1 base from J, with 10 bases in between. In DNA, the CDR3 is TGCGCCAGCAGCTTGGGGGCCTCGGTCCAAGAGACCCAGTACTTC. Encoded protein: CASSLGASVQETQYF.

The V gene is TRBV9, the J gene TRBJ1-5, with D uncertain. The CDR3 consists of 18 residues. With 3 bases removed from V and 0 bases from J, the gap between germline ends came to 19 bases. The V gene's germline CDR1 is SGDLS and CDR2 YYNGEE. The CDR3 nucleotides are TGTGCCAGCAGCGGAGGCTCCGGATTAGCAAATAGCAATCAGCCCCAGCATTTT. It encodes CASSGGSGLANSNQPQHF.

The rearrangement uses TRBV23-1 and TRBJ2-2; 12 bases match TRBD2. TRBV23-1 has ORF status, its function being uncertain. V was pared by 2 bases and J by 1 base, with 8 bases of the junction left unmatched. The CDR3 consists of 19 residues. The CDR3 sequence is CASSQPNKLAGGNTGELFF. CDR3 DNA: TGCGCCAGCAGTCAACCTAATAAACTAGCGGGAGGGAACACCGGGGAGCTGTTTTTT.

The rearrangement links TRBV7-2 to TRBJ1-2, with D uncertain. Germline CDR1 reads SGHTA; CDR2 reads FQGNSA. The germline V and J ends were trimmed by 4 bases and 4 bases, with 7 bases remaining between them. The CDR3 spans 12 residues. CDR3 in DNA: TGTGCCAGCAGCTCCCCCCTCTATGGCTACACCTTC. Translating gives CASSSPLYGYTF.

This clone was recorded a few times. V gene TRBV19 combines with J gene TRBJ2-7, with 8 bases fitting TRBD1. The CDR3 covers 14 residues. The junction had 6 bases not matched to a gene; V was cut back by 6 bases and J by 2 bases. Germline CDR1 is LNHDA and CDR2 is SQIVND (reference sequence). CDR3 sequence reads: CASSPGTGPYEQYF. The CDR3 DNA sequence: TGTGCCAGTAGCCCCGGGACAGGTCCCTACGAGCAGTACTTC.

V is TRBV4-3 and J is TRBJ2-3, with D possibly matching TRBD2 (5 bases). The V end was cut by 3 bases, the J end by 0 bases, with 10 bases between. Germline V gene sequence: CDR1 LGHNA, CDR2 YSLEER. There are 15 residues in the CDR3. Written as DNA, the CDR3 is TGCGCCAGCAGCCAGCGGACTTATAGCACAGATACGCAGTATTTT. Encoded protein: CASSQRTYSTDTQYF.

This clone came up once. This chain uses TRBV10-1 with TRBJ1-1, with TRBD1 as a possible D gene (5 bases). The CDR3 extends over 17 amino acids. V dropped 4 bases and J dropped 4 bases, with 22 bases sitting between them. CDR1 and CDR2 (germline): WNHNN, SYGVQD (reference sequence). The CDR3 loop reads CASSVAGHSEARTEAFF. Written as DNA, the CDR3 is TGCGCCAGCAGTGTGGCAGGACATAGTGAGGCGCGCACTGAAGCTTTCTTT.

V is TRBV9 and J is TRBJ2-3, with TRBD2 as a possible D gene (6 bases). Germline V CDR1 and CDR2: SGDLS, YYNGEE. The CDR3 covers 15 residues. V was cut by 5 bases and J by 1 base, with 14 bases left in between. The CDR3 spells CASSQRRGRTDTQYF. The CDR3 DNA sequence: TGTGCCAGCAGTCAAAGGCGGGGACGCACAGATACGCAGTATTTT.

This chain uses TRBV28 with TRBJ1-4; unclear D gene. The germline V gene has CDR1 MDHEN and CDR2 SYDVKM. This CDR3 is 16 amino acids long. V lost 5 bases to trimming and J lost 8 bases, with 21 bases between them. As DNA, the CDR3 is TGTGCCAGCAGTCAAATGGGCTTGAGGCAGCGGGAAAAACTGTTTTTT. Translated, it gives CASSQMGLRQREKLFF.

The chain combines TRBV18 with TRBJ1-5; D gene ambiguous. Germline V CDR1 and CDR2: KGHSH, LQKENI. The CDR3 extends over 14 amino acids. V was cut by 2 bases and J by 1 base, with 6 bases left in between. CDR3 nucleotides: TGTGCCAGCTCACCAGGGCACAGCAATCAGCCCCAGCATTTT. This sequence encodes CASSPGHSNQPQHF.

V is TRBV7-3 and J is TRBJ2-3; 9 nucleotides line up with TRBD1. Germline V gene lookup returns CDR1 SGHTA and CDR2 FQGTGA. Germline trimming cut 2 bases from V and 5 bases from J; bases unmatched to any gene: 5. CDR3 size: 15 residues. The CDR3 DNA reads as TGTGCCAGCAGCTTATTGGGACAGGGTGGAGATACGCAGTATTTT. Protein product: CASSLLGQGGDTQYF.